The 18 T cell receptor beta chains reported below all come from one sample, sequenced in a study of tumor-infiltrating lymphocytes in glioblastoma multiforme. Three nested ARM-PCR rounds with V-beta and C-beta primers built TCRB libraries. TCRdb re-called the multiplex PCR reads through MiXCR, storing one row per CDR3 protein. The table has some 10,000 distinct CDR3 sequences, around three fifths seen once. The sample consisted of brain tumor tissue. All receptors derive from a male donor with glioblastoma.

As regards this clonotype: The junction shows a germline mismatch at one end, possibly a read error. The chain recombines TRBV20-1 with TRBJ2-4; the match to TRBD1 covers 8 bases. The CDR3 is 19 residues long. In germline, CDR1 is DFQATT, CDR2 SNEGSKA (reference sequence). CDR3 loop: CSARDPNRGIRKAKNIQYF. Here the CDR3 DNA reads TGCAGCGCTAGAGACCCGAACAGGGGGATTCGGAAAGCCAAGAACATTCAGTACTTC.

There are a few counts of this clonotype. The chain has TRBV11-1 and TRBJ2-3, with TRBD2 matching over 11 bases. Germline V CDR1 and CDR2: SGHAT, FQDESV (reference sequence). V was pared by 1 base and J by 1 base, with 1 base of the junction left unmatched. The CDR3 sequence is 16 residues long. CDR3 loop: CASSLELAGGTDTQYF. In DNA, the CDR3 is TGTGCCAGCAGCTTAGAACTAGCGGGGGGCACAGATACGCAGTATTTT.

This clonotype appeared once. The junction differs from germline at one of its ends, possibly a read error. This sequence joins TRBV11-2 and TRBJ2-3; possibly TRBD2 for D (6 bases). In germline, CDR1 is SGHAT, CDR2 FQNNGV. This CDR3 contains 14 residues. CDR3: CASSLLSGEDTRYF. In nucleotides, the CDR3 is TGTGCCAGCAGCCTACTATCGGGGGAAGATACGCGGTATTTT.

This clonotype was counted a few times. The rearrangement joins TRBV6-5 to TRBJ2-1; D gene ambiguous. The CDR3 extends over 13 amino acids. V was clipped by 5 bases and J by 4 bases, with 9 bases between them. Germline V gives CDR1 MNHEY, CDR2 SVGAGI. The CDR3 DNA reads TGTGCCAGCAGTGACGCAAGGTACAATGAGCAGTTCTTC. Translation: CASSDARYNEQFF.

A few counts support this clonotype. This rearrangement joins TRBV11-2 to TRBJ1-2; D remains ambiguous. Germline CDR1 SGHAT, CDR2 FQNNGV. The CDR3 has 14 amino acids. With 3 bases removed from V and 7 bases from J, the gap between germline ends came to 15 bases. The CDR3 reads CASSFREPRVGYTF. The CDR3 DNA reads as TGTGCCAGCAGCTTCCGGGAACCCCGCGTTGGCTACACCTTC.

The rearrangement joins TRBV10-2 to TRBJ2-1; the D gene is possibly TRBD1 (6 bases). Trimming took off 6 bases at V and 0 bases at J, with 6 bases between the two ends. The germline gives CDR1 WSHSY, CDR2 SAAADI. The CDR3 sequence is 13 residues long. The CDR3: CASRDSSYNEQFF. The CDR3, as DNA: TGCGCCAGCAGGGACAGCTCCTACAATGAGCAGTTCTTC.

Concerning this clonotype itself: At one end, the junction sequence differs from germline, possibly due to a read error. This rearrangement joins TRBV11-2 to TRBJ1-2; possible D gene TRBD1, 5 bases. This CDR3 spans 15 amino acids. In germline, CDR1 is SGHAT, CDR2 FQNNGV. CDR3: CASSISSGTGYGYAF. The CDR3 DNA reads TGTGCCAGCAGCATCTCGTCGGGGACGGGTTATGGCTACGCCTTC.

With regard to this clonotype: At one end, the junction sequence differs from germline, possibly due to a read error. The chain has TRBV11-2 and TRBJ2-1, with 14 bases identical to TRBD2. The CDR3 is made up of 16 amino acids. Looked up from germline, CDR1 is SGHAT and CDR2 is FQNNGV. CDR3 nucleotides: TGTGTCAGCAGCTCAGGCCGGACTAGCGGGGGGAATGAGCAGTTCTTC. It specifies CVSSSGRTSGGNEQFF.

J is TRBJ2-7 and V is TRBV20-1, with D unclear. V lost 0 bases and J lost 4, with 10 bases in between. The CDR3 is 13 amino acids. CDR1 and CDR2 (germline): DFQATT, SNEGSKA (reference sequence). The CDR3, as DNA: TGCAGTGCTAGAGATGAAACTCAGTACGAGCAGTACTTC. This encodes CSARDETQYEQYF.

This chain links TRBV10-3 with TRBJ2-7, with TRBD2 identical over 11 bases. Germline-derived CDR1 and CDR2 are ENHRY and SYGVKD. With 3 bases clipped from V and 2 bases from J, the junction kept 18 bases outside the gene matches. There are 20 residues in the CDR3. As DNA, the CDR3 is TGTGCCATCAGTGAACGTAGAGGGTTGCTAGCGGGGGGACAGACCTACGAGCAGTACGTC. This translates into CAISERRGLLAGGQTYEQYV.

The chain links TRBV28 to TRBJ2-3; D not resolved. This CDR3 spans 14 amino acids. Trimming removed 3 bases at V and 1 base at J, with 8 bases between. Germline V gene data show CDR1 as MDHEN and CDR2 as SYDVKM. The CDR3 reads CASSFLSCTDTQYF. The CDR3 nucleotides read TGTGCCAGCAGTTTTCTCAGCTGCACAGATACGCAGTATTTT.

This clonotype was seen at least ten times. The J gene is TRBJ2-3, the V gene TRBV28, with 8 bases aligning to TRBD2. V trimming: 8 bases; J trimming: 0 bases; junction bases outside the gene matches: 4. This CDR3 comprises 14 residues. The germline gives CDR1 MDHEN, CDR2 SYDVKM. The CDR3: CASRGGPSTDTQYF. The CDR3 DNA reads TGTGCCAGCCGCGGGGGGCCCAGCACAGATACGCAGTATTTT.

Of note for this clonotype: In this CDR3 the conserved last residue, phenylalanine or tryptophan, is missing, so a read error is likely. The chain carries TRBV7-8 and TRBJ2-3; D unclear. There are 16 residues in the CDR3. Trimming shortened V by 2 bases and J by 1 base, and 13 bases separated the two germline ends. Germline V gene data show CDR1 as SGHVS and CDR2 as FQNEAQ. The CDR3 region is CASSLSVAYGTDTQYY. The CDR3 coding sequence is TGTGCCAGCAGCTTAAGCGTGGCATATGGCACAGATACGCAGTATTAT.

The rearrangement links TRBV6-1 to TRBJ2-1; a weak D match, TRBD2 (5 bases). The CDR3 is made up of 14 amino acids. CDR1 MNHNS and CDR2 SASEGT come from the germline V gene. Trimming removed 3 bases at V and 4 bases at J, with 10 bases between. This CDR3 reads CASSERAGYNEQFF. The CDR3 coding sequence is TGTGCCAGCAGTGAGAGGGCCGGGTACAATGAGCAGTTCTTC.

Regarding this clonotype: Sequence at one end of the junction differs from germline and may be a read error. V gene TRBV20-1 combines with J gene TRBJ2-4, with 10 bases that match TRBD1. CDR1 is DFQATT, CDR2 SNEGSKA, per germline (reference sequence). The CDR3 loop spans 19 amino acids. CDR3 residues: CSAKDSDRGIRKAKNIQYF. The CDR3 DNA is TGCAGTGCTAAAGACTCGGACAGGGGGATTCGGAAAGCCAAGAACATTCAGTACTTC.

The chain uses TRBV5-5 and TRBJ1-1, with no clear D. Looked up from germline, CDR1 is SGHKS and CDR2 is YYEKEE (reference sequence). With 3 bases removed from V and 2 bases from J, the gap between germline ends came to 14 bases. This CDR3 comprises 15 residues. This CDR3 is CASSWIPGENTEAFF. The CDR3 region has the DNA TGTGCCAGCAGCTGGATACCGGGAGAAAACACTGAAGCTTTCTTT. Full variable domain (missing parts from reference TRBV5-5 and TRBJ1-1): DAGVTQSPTHLIKTRGQQVTLRCSPISGHKSVSWYQQVLGQGPQFIFQYYEKEERGRGNFPDRFSARQFPNYSSELNVNALLLGDSALYLCASSWIPGENTEAFFGQGTRLTVV.

The V gene is TRBV11-2, the J gene TRBJ2-4; D is undetermined. CDR3 length equals 16 residues. Looked up from germline, CDR1 is SGHAT and CDR2 is FQNNGV. Trimming stripped 2 bases from V and 5 bases from J, with 16 bases between. The chain's CDR3 is CASSLCAGRGQNIQYF. The CDR3 bases are TGTGCCAGCAGCTTATGCGCCGGCCGAGGCCAAAACATTCAGTACTTC.

As for this clonotype: One end of the junction is discordant with germline, which a read error may explain. This chain links TRBV11-3 with TRBJ2-1, with D tentatively TRBD2 (7 bases). The CDR3 sequence is 13 residues long. Germline loops: CDR1 SGHNT, CDR2 YENEEA. Written as DNA, the CDR3 is TGTACCAGCGACTCGAGGGGGGAGGGTGAGCAGTTCTTC. Protein product: CTSDSRGEGEQFF. The whole variable domain, remainder taken from reference TRBV11-3 and TRBJ2-1, is EAGVVQSPRYKIIEKKQPVAFWCNPISGHNTLYWYLQNLGQGPELLIRYENEEAVDDSQLPKDRFSAERLKGVDSTLKIQPAELGDSAVYLCTSDSRGEGEQFFGPGTRLTVL.